The source of this T cell receptor (beta chain) is a study of T-cell memory formation after mild COVID-19. Germline V gene sequence: CDR1 LGHNA, CDR2 YNFKEQ. The CDR3 consists of 17 residues. The V and J ends lost 0 bases and 4 bases respectively, with 18 bases between them. The study, taken as a whole, reports: Pre-infection memory harbored some responding clones, suggesting cross-reactive memory joined. Whereas later expanders leaned CD4+, clones contracting day 15 to 85 showed a balanced CD4/CD8 makeup.

Concerning this clonotype: What it binds is not known.

TCRdb ran MiXCR on the 5' RACE reads and lists one entry per CDR3 protein. This sample has hundreds of thousands of distinct CDR3 sequences, with 25% found just once. The gene calls are TRBV4-2 and TRBJ1-2, with a tentative D call TRBD1 (6 bases). Sequencing used PBMCs or a T cell subset sorted from them (not recorded which). The sequence was collected from an adult woman who had mild COVID-19 (a few samples of this study predate the infection). Cell type and time point are not known. The chain's CDR3 is CASSQDSTGAPVYGYTF. The CDR3 DNA follows: TGTGCCAGCAGCCAAGATTCGACGGGGGCCCCTGTCTATGGCTACACCTTC.